This T cell receptor (beta chain) was recovered during a study of T cell responses to AZD1222 COVID-19 vaccine. The study's findings and limits: Donors skewed white British and female; clonal diversity was possibly underestimated. Regions left unmutated in variants are reportedly the target of nearly half of spike-specific TCRs. There were vaccine-associated CD4 TCRs across spike, dominant at 160-218 and 743-854.

Whether given at about 4 or about 12 weeks, second doses were pooled. TCRdb's copy holds only in-frame clones and misses some; the assay was immunoSEQ multiplex PCR. There are 150,000 or so clones in the sample; approximately 94% occur only once, and roughly 5.6% lies in the top ten. Germline V gene lookup returns CDR1 LGHNA and CDR2 YNFKEQ. V was shortened by 0 bases and J by 2 bases, with 7 bases between the two germline ends. There are 14 residues in the CDR3. Of note for this clone: Its target is unknown.

The specimen comprised peripheral blood, sampled 28 days after the second AZD1222 dose. The TCR was taken from an adult who received the AZD1222 COVID-19 vaccine. This chain connects TRBV4-2 to TRBJ1-2; possible D gene TRBD1, 5 bases. The CDR3: CASSQEGANYGYTF. The CDR3 DNA is TGTGCCAGCAGCCAAGAAGGGGCGAACTATGGCTACACCTTC.